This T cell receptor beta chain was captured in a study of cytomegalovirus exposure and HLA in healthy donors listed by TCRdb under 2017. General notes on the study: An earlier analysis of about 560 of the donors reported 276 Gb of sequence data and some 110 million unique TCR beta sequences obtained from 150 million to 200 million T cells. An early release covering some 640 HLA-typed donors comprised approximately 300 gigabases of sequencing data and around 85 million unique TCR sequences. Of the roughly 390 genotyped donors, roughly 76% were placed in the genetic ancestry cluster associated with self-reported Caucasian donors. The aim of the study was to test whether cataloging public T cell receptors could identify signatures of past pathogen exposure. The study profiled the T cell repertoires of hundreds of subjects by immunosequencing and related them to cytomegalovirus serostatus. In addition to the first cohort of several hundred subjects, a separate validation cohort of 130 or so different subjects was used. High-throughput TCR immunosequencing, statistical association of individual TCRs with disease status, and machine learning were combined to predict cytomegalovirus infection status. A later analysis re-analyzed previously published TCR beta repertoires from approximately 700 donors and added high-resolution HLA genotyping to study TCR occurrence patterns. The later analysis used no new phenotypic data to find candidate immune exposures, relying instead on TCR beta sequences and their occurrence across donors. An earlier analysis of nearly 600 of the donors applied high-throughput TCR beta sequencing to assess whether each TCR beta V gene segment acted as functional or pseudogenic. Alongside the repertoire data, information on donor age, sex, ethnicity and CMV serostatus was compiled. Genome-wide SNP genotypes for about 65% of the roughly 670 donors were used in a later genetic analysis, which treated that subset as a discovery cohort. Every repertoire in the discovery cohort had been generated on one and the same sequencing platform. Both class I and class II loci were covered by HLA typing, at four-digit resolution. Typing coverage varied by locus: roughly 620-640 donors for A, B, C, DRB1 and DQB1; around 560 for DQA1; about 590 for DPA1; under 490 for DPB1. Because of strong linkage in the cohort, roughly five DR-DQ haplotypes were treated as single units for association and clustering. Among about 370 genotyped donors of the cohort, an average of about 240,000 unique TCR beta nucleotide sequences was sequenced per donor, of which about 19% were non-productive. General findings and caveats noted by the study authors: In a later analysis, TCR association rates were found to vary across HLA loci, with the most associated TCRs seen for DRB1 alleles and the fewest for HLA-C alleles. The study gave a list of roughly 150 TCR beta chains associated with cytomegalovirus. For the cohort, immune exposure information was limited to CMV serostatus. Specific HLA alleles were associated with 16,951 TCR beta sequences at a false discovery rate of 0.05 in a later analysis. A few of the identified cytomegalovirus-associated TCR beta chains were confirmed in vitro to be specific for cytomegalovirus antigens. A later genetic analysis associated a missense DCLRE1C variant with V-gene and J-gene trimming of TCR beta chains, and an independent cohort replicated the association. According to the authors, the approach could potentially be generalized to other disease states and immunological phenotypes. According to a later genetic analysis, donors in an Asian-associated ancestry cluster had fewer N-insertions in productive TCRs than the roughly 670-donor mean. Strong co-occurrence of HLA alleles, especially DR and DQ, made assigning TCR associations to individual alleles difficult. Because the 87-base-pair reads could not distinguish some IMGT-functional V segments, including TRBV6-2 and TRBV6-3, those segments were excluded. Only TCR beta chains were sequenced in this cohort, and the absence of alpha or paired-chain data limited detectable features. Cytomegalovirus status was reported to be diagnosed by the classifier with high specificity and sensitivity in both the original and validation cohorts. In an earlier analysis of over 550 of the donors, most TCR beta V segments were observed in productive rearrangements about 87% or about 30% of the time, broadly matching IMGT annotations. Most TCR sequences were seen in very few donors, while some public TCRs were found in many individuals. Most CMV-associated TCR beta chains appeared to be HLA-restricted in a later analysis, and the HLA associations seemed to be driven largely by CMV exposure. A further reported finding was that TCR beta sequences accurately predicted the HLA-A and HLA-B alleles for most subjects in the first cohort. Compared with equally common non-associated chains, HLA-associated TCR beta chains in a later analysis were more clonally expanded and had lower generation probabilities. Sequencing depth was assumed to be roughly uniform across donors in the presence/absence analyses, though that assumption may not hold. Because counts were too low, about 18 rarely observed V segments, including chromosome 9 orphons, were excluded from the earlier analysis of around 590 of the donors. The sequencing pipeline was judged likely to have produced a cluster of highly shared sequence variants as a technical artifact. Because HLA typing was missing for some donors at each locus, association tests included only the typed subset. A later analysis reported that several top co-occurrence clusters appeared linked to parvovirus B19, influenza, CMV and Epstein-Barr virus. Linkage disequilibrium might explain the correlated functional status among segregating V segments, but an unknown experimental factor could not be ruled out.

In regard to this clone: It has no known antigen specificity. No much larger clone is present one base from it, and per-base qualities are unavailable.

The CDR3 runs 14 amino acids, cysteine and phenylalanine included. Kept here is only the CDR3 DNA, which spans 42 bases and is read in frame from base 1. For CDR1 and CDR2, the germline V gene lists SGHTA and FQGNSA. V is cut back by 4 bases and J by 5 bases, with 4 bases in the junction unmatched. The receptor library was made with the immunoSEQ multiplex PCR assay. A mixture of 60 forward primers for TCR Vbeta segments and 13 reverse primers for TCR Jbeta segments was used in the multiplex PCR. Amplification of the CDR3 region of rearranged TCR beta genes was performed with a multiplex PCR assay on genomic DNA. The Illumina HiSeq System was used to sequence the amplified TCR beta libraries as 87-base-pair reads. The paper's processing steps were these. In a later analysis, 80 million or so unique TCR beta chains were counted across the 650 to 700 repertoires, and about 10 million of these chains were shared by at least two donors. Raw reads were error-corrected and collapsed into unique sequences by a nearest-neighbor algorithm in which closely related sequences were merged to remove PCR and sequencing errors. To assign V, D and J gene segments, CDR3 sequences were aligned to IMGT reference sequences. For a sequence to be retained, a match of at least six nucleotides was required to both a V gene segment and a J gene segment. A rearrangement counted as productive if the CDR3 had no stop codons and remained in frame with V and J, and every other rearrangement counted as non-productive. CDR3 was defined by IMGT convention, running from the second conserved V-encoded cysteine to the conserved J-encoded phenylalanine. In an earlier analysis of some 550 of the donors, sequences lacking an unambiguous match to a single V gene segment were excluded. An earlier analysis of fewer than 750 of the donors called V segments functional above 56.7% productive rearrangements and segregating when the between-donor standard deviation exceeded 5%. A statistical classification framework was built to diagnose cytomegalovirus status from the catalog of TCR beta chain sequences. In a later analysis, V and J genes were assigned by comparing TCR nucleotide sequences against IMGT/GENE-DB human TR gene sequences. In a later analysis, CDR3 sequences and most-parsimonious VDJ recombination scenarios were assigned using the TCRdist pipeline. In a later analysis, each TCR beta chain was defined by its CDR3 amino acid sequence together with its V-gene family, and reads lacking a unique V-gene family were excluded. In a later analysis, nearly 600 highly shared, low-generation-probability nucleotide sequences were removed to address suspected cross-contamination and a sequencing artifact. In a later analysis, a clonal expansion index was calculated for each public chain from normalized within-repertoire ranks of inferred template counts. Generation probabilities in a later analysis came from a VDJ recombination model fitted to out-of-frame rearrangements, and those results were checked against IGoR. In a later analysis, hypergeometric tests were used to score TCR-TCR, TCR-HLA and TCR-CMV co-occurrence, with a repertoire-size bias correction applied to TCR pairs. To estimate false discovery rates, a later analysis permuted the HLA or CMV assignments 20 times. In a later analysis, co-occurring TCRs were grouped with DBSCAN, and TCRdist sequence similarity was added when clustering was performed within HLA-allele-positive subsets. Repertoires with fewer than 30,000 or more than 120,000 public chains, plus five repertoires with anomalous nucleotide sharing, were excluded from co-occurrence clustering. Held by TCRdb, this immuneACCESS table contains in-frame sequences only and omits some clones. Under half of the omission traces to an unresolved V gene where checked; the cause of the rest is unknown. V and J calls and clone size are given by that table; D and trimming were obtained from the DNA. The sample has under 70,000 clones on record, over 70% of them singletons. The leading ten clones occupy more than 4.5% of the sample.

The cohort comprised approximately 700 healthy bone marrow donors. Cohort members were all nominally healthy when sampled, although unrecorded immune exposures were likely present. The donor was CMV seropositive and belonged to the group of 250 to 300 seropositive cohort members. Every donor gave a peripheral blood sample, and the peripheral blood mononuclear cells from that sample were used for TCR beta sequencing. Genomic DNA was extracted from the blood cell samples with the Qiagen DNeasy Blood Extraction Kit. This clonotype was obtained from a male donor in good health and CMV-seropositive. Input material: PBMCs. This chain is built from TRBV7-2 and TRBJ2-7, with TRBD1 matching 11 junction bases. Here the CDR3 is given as CASSSGTGGNEQYF. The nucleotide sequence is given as TGTGCCAGCAGCTCCGGGACAGGGGGTAACGAGCAGTACTTC.